The sequence of this T cell receptor beta chain was determined in a study of cytomegalovirus exposure and HLA in healthy donors. Study-wide context: In an earlier analysis, almost 120 million unique TCR beta sequences were found from some 200 million T cells. Overall study results and limits: Later analysis demonstrated an association between a missense DCLRE1C variant and TCR beta V- and J-gene trimming.

A note on this clone: What it recognizes is unknown.

The PCR had 60 Vbeta and 13 Jbeta primers. Sequencing was performed with immunoSEQ multiplex PCR; in TCRdb, only in-frame clones are kept and a portion is missing. The sample records about 190,000 clones, 84% being singletons. The sequencing input was PBMCs. The source of this sequence is a woman aged 45-65 years in good health and CMV-seropositive.

This CDR3 reads CASKTGVSSNQPQHF. The CDR3 DNA follows: TGTGCCAGCAAAACAGGCGTTTCTAGCAATCAGCCCCAGCATTTT. The V call is TRBV6-1, the J call TRBJ1-5; maybe TRBD1 (5 bases). V was cut by 7 bases and J by 0 bases, with 13 bases left in between. From germline, CDR1 is MNHNS and CDR2 SASEGT. The CDR3 contains 15 residues.